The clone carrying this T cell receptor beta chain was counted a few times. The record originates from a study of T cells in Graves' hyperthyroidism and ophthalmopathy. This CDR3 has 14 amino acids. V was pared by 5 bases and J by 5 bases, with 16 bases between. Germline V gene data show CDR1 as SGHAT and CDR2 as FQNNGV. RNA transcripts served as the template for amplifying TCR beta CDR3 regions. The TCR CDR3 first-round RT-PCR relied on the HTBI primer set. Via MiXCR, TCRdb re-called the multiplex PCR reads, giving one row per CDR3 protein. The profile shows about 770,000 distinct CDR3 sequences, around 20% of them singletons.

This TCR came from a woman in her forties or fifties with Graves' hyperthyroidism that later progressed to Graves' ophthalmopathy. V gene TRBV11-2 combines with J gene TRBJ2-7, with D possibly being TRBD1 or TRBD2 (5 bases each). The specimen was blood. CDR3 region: CASSPRGRENEQYF. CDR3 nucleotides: TGTGCCAGCAGCCCTCGGGGCAGGGAGAACGAGCAGTACTTC.